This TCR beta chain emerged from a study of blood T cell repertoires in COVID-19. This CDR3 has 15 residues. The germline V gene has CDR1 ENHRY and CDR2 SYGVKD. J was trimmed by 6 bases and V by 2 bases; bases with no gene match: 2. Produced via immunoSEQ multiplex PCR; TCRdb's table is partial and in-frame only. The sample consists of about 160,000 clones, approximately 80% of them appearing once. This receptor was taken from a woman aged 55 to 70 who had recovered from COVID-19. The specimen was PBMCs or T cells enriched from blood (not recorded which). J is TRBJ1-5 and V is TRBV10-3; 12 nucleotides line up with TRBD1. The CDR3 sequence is CAISEGTGGGQPQHF. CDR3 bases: TGTGCCATCAGTGAGGGGACAGGGGGCGGTCAGCCCCAGCATTTT.